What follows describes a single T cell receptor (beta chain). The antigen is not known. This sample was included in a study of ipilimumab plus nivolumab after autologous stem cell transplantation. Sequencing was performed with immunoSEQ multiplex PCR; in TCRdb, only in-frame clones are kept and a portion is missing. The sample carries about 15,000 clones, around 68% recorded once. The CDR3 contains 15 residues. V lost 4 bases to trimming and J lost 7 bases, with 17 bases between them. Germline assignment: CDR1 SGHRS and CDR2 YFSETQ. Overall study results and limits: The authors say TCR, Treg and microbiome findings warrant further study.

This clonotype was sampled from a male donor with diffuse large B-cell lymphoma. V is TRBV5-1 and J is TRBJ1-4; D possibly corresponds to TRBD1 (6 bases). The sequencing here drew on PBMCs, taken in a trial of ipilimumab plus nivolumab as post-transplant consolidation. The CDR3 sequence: CASSRGVSSGEKLFF. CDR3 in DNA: TGCGCCAGCAGCAGGGGGGTTTCTAGTGGTGAAAAACTGTTTTTT.